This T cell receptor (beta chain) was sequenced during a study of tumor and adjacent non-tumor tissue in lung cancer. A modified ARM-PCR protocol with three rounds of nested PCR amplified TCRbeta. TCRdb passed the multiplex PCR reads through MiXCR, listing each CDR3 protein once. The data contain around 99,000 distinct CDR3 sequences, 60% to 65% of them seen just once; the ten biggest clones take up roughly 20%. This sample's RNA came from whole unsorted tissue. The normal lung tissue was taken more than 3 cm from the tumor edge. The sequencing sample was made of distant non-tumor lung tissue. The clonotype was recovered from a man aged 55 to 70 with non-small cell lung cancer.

The CDR3 region has the DNA TGTGCCAGCAGCACCAGACAGGGATCTCCCGATACGCAGTATTTT. It is translated as CASSTRQGSPDTQYF. This chain uses TRBV5-4 with TRBJ2-3; 7 bases agree with TRBD1. Losses at the gene ends were 4 bases for V and 6 bases for J; bases not matched to a gene: 11. Germline-derived CDR1 and CDR2 are SGHNT and YYREEE (reference sequence). The length of the CDR3 is 15 residues.